These 3 T cell receptor beta chains share one sample of origin, sequenced in a study of blood T cell repertoires in COVID-19. Sequencing used immunoSEQ multiplex PCR; TCRdb keeps in-frame clones, though not all of them. The sample records some 110,000 clones, roughly 84% being singletons. Material: peripheral blood. Receptors were obtained from a woman aged 70-85 years with acute or convalescent COVID-19.

This clone came up once. This chain connects TRBV6-5 to TRBJ2-7, with 10 bases that match TRBD1. In germline, CDR1 is MNHEY, CDR2 SVGAGI. The J segment lost 2 bases and the V segment lost 7 bases, leaving 8 bases of the junction unmatched. The CDR3 consists of 15 residues. Written as DNA, the CDR3 is TGTGCCAGCAATAAAAGACAGGGGGCGGCCTACGAGCAGTACTTC. It specifies CASNKRQGAAYEQYF.

This clone was observed a few times. The chain is built from TRBV19 and TRBJ1-4; D gene uncertain. V was cut by 4 bases and J by 5 bases, with 8 bases left in between. The CDR3 has 13 residues. In germline, CDR1 is LNHDA, CDR2 SQIVND (reference sequence). CDR3: CASSNTENEKLFF. CDR3 DNA: TGTGCCAGTAGTAATACAGAGAATGAAAAACTGTTTTTT.

This sequence joins TRBV7-9 and TRBJ2-3; a possible D gene is TRBD2 (5 bases). CDR1 and CDR2 from the germline V gene are SEHNR and FQNEAQ (reference sequence). The CDR3 runs 14 residues. V gave up 6 bases and J gave up 3 bases, with 13 bases separating them. The CDR3 spells CASSRAGLTDTQYF. The CDR3 nucleotides are TGTGCCAGCAGTCGAGCCGGACTTACAGATACGCAGTATTTT.